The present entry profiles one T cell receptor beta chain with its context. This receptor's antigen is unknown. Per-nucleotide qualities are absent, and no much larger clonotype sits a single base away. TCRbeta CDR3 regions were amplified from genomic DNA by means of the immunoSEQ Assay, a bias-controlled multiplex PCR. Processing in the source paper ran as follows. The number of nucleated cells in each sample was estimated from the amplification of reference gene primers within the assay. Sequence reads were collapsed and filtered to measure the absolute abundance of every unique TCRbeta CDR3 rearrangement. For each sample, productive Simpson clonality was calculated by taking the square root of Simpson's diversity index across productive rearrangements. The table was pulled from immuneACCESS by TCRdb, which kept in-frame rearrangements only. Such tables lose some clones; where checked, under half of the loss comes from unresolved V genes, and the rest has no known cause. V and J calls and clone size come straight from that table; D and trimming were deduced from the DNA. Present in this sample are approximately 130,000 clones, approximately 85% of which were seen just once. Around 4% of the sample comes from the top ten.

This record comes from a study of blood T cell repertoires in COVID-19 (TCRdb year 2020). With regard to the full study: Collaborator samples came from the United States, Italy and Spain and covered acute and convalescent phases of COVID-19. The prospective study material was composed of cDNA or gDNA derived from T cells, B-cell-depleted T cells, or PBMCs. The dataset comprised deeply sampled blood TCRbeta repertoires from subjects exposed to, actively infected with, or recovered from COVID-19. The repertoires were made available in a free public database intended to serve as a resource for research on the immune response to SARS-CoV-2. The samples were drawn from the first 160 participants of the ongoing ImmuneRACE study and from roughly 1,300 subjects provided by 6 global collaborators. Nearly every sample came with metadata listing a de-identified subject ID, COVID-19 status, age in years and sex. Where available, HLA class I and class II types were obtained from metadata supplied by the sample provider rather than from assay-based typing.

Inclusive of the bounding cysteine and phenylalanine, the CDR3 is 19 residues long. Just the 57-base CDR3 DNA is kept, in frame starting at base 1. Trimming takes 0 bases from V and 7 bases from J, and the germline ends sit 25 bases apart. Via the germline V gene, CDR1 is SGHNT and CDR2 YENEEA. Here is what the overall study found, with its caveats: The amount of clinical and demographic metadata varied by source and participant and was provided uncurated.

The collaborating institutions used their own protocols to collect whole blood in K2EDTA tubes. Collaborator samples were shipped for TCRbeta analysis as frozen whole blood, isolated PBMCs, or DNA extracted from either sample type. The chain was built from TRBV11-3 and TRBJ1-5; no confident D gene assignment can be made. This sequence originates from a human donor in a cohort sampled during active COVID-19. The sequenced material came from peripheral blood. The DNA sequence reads TGTGCCAGCAGCTTAGAACGCCCCGGTAGTGATCGTCGGGGACAGCCCCAGCATTTT. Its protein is CASSLERPGSDRRGQPQHF.